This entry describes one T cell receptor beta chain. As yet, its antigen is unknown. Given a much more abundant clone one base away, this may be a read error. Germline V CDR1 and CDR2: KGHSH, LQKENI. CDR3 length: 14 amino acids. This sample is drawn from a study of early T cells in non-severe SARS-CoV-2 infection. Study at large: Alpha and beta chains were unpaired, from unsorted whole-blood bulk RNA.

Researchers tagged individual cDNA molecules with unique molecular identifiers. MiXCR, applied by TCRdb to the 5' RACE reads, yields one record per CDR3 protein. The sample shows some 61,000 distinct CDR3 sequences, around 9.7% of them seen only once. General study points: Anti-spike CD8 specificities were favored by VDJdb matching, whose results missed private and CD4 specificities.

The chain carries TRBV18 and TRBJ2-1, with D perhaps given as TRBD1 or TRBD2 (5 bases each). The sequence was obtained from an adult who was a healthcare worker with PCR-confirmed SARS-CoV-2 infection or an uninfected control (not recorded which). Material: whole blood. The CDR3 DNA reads TGTGTCAGCTCACTGGGGGTCTCCTACAATGAGCAGTTCTTC. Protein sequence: CVSSLGVSYNEQFF.